This TCR beta chain emerged from a study of blood T cells in healthy people across ages. Comments on this clonotype: What it recognizes is unknown.

The V and J ends lost 6 bases and 5 bases, in that order; junction bases with no gene match: 8. Germline CDR1 reads SGHTA; CDR2 reads FQGTGA. The CDR3 has 14 amino acids. Findings of the study overall: PBMCs were not sorted, which prevented a conclusive comparison of naive versus antigen-experienced cells.

Primed by a sample-barcoded 5' primer and a J-beta primer mix, a second PCR proceeded for about 6 to 12 cycles. TCRdb re-called the 5' RACE reads with MiXCR, one entry per CDR3 protein. The data show around 800,000 distinct CDR3 sequences, 44% seen once. The chain has TRBV7-3 and TRBJ1-1, with TRBD1 matching 8 bases. Sample: blood. This clonotype was sampled from a man aged 60 to 69 in good health. The CDR3 DNA follows: TGTGCCAGCAGTTCATCAGGGGGCAATACTGAAGCTTTCTTT. Amino acids: CASSSSGGNTEAFF.